This T cell receptor beta chain was sequenced for a study of neurological immune-mediated disorders. General study findings and limits: TCR-beta repertoires seemed private in all groups, with no expanded CDR3 amino acid sequences shared. HTLV-1-associated myelopathy had the most TCR clonal expansion, and multiple sclerosis had the least, less than healthy controls.

The time point was: longitudinal time-point 3. V dropped 5 bases and J dropped 0 bases, with 16 bases sitting between them. Germline-derived CDR1 and CDR2 are SGHNT and YENEEA. The CDR3 covers 16 residues. Using its own MiXCR run on the 5' RACE reads, TCRdb lists one record per CDR3 protein. The data hold fewer than 50,000 distinct CDR3 sequences, with roughly 13% observed a single time. This clonotype was seen only a few times. What it binds is not known. The chain joins TRBV11-3 to TRBJ1-1; D is possibly TRBD1 (6 bases). Sequences were obtained from PBMCs. The origin of this receptor is a male donor with HTLV-1-associated myelopathy (HAM/TSP). For the CDR3, the DNA is TGTGCCAGCAGCCAACAGGGACTTGGTATGAACACTGAAGCTTTCTTT. It specifies CASSQQGLGMNTEAFF.